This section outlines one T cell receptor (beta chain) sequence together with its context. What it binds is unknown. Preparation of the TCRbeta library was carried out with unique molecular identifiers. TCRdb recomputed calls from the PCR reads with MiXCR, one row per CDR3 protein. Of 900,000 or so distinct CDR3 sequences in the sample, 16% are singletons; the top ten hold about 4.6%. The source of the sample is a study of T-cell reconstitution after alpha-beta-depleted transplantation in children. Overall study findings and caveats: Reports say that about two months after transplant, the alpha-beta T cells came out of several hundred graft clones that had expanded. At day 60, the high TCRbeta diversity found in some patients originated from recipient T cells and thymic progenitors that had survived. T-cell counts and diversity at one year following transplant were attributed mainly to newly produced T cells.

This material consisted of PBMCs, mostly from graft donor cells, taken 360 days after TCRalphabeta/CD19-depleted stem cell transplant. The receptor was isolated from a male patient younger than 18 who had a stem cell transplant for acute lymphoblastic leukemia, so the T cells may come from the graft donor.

The CDR3 DNA reads as TGTGCCAGCAGTTTATGGTCCAGGACTAGCGGTTTTCGGACCCAGTACTTC. Translating it yields CASSLWSRTSGFRTQYF. This rearrangement joins TRBV12-3 or TRBV12-4 to TRBJ2-5; 10 nucleotides match TRBD2. V lost 2 bases to trimming and J lost 7 bases; unmatched junction nucleotides: 13. This CDR3 comprises 17 residues.